These T cell receptor beta chains were read from a single sample in a study of metastatic and nonmetastatic thyroid tumors. MiXCR re-clonotyped the PCR reads for TCRdb. The table includes some 19,000 clones, approximately 24% detected once. The sequencing sample was made of blood. These receptors all come from a male donor with papillary thyroid cancer or a benign thyroid nodule (not recorded which). Some clones in this sample may be carry-over from other donors' samples. Each CDR3 is given with its conserved first and last residue. The D gene is left open where the match is weak. Clone size is given for some rows only: seen once, a few or many times, or a class if the clone is expanded.

>TRBV7-2|-|TRBJ1-5|many
CASSLDRSYQPQHF
TGTGCCAGCAGCTTAGACAGGTCATATCAGCCCCAGCATTTT
>TRBV19|TRBD1|TRBJ1-4|-
CASRPSRGMNEKLFF
TGTGCCAGTCGCCCGAGCAGGGGGATGAATGAAAAACTGTTTTTT
>TRBV11-2|TRBD2|TRBJ2-5|many
CASSVSGGRETQYF
TGTGCCAGCAGCGTTAGCGGGGGGCGCGAGACCCAGTACTTC
>TRBV12-3/TRBV12-4|-|TRBJ1-2|-
CASSPQGPIGGYTF
TGTGCCAGCAGCCCACAGGGTCCCATAGGTGGCTACACCTTC
>TRBV7-9|TRBD1|TRBJ2-7|many
CACTASTGAGYEQYF
TGTGCCTGCACGGCAAGTACAGGGGCCGGGTACGAGCAGTACTTC
>TRBV19|TRBD1|TRBJ1-6|-
CASSMSTGAGSPLHF
TGTGCCAGTAGTATGTCGACAGGGGCCGGTTCACCCCTCCACTTT
>TRBV11-2|-|TRBJ1-2|-
CASSLGGSANYGYTF
TGTGCCAGCAGCTTGGGGGGGTCGGCAAACTATGGCTACACCTTC
>TRBV6-1|TRBD1|TRBJ1-1|few
CASSRPGQGATEAFF
TGTGCCAGCAGCAGGCCAGGACAGGGGGCTACTGAAGCTTTCTTT
>TRBV10-1|TRBD2|TRBJ2-1|few
CASSDTSGGSYNEQFF
TGCGCCAGCAGCGATACTAGCGGTGGCTCCTACAATGAGCAGTTCTTC
>TRBV30|-|TRBJ1-2|medium-sized
CAWRPPGYGYTF
TGTGCCTGGAGGCCTCCAGGGTATGGCTACACCTTC
>TRBV28|TRBD1|TRBJ1-4|medium-sized
CASRSTGRNEKLFF
TGTGCCAGCAGATCGACAGGGAGGAACGAAAAACTGTTTTTT
>TRBV10-3|TRBD1|TRBJ2-7|medium-sized
CAITDRDYEQYF
TGTGCCATCACGGACAGGGACTACGAGCAGTACTTC
>TRBV10-2|TRBD1|TRBJ1-2|-
CASSKGQRLGYTF
TGCGCCAGCTCTAAGGGACAGCGATTGGGCTACACCTTC
>TRBV30|-|TRBJ2-3|medium-sized
CALAPSTDTQYF
TGTGCCTTAGCGCCCAGCACAGATACGCAGTATTTT
>TRBV2|-|TRBJ2-6|-
CASSDGQSGANVLTF
TGTGCCAGCAGTGACGGACAGTCTGGGGCCAACGTCCTGACTTTC
>TRBV28|TRBD1|TRBJ2-7|medium-sized
CASNPGTGGSYEQYF
TGTGCCAGCAACCCGGGGACAGGGGGCTCCTACGAGCAGTACTTC
>TRBV28|-|TRBJ1-1|-
CASIGPIANQNTEAFF
TGTGCCAGCATCGGACCGATCGCGAACCAGAACACTGAAGCTTTCTTT
>TRBV20-1|TRBD1|TRBJ2-3|medium-sized
CSARAGTASTDTQYF
TGCAGTGCTAGAGCCGGGACAGCTAGCACAGATACGCAGTATTTT
>TRBV20-1|-|TRBJ2-7|-
CSAGYMEGFNEQYF
TGCAGTGCCGGGTACATGGAAGGATTTAACGAGCAGTACTTC
>TRBV28|-|TRBJ1-2|-
CASSSAEGNYGYTF
TGTGCCAGCAGTTCAGCCGAAGGGAACTATGGCTACACCTTC
>TRBV29-1|-|TRBJ1-2|medium-sized
CSVDYGYTF
TGCAGCGTGGACTATGGCTACACCTTC
>TRBV12-3/TRBV12-4|-|TRBJ2-3|few
CASSPPGPRHGTQYF
TGTGCCAGCAGTCCACCGGGACCCAGACATGGTACGCAGTATTTT
>TRBV19|TRBD1|TRBJ2-7|medium-sized
CASSISGQGAYEQYF
TGTGCCAGTAGTATCTCGGGACAGGGGGCCTACGAGCAGTACTTC
>TRBV28|TRBD2|TRBJ2-7|-
CASSLRGGYYEQYF
TGTGCCAGCAGCCTGCGGGGGGGATACTACGAGCAGTACTTC
>TRBV6-1|-|TRBJ2-1|medium-sized
CASSDEGLTIFF
TGTGCCAGCAGTGACGAGGGATTGACTATTTTCTTC
>TRBV6-1|-|TRBJ2-2|-
CASSEADTGELFF
TGTGCCAGCAGTGAAGCGGACACCGGGGAGCTGTTTTTT
>TRBV24-1|TRBD1|TRBJ2-2|-
CATSDWDRDTGELFF
TGTGCCACCAGTGATTGGGACAGGGACACCGGGGAGCTGTTTTTT
>TRBV12-3/TRBV12-4|-|TRBJ1-6|few
CASSLGGNSPLHF
TGTGCCAGCAGTTTAGGAGGGAATTCACCCCTCCACTTT
>TRBV19|-|TRBJ1-3|-
CARPQAHGGNTIYF
TGTGCCAGACCGCAGGCCCACGGTGGAAACACCATATATTTT
>TRBV25-1|TRBD2|TRBJ2-1|few
CASSASGIYNEQFF
TGTGCCAGCAGTGCTAGCGGGATATACAATGAGCAGTTCTTC
>TRBV7-8|-|TRBJ2-5|-
CASRKGVKETQYF
TGTGCCAGCAGAAAGGGGGTAAAAGAGACCCAGTACTTC
>TRBV20-1|TRBD2|TRBJ2-5|-
CSALAGVQETQYF
TGCAGTGCTTTAGCGGGAGTACAAGAGACCCAGTACTTC
>TRBV28|-|TRBJ1-1|few
CASSRPRQNTEAFF
TGTGCCAGCAGCCGCCCCAGGCAGAACACTGAAGCTTTCTTT
>TRBV4-1|TRBD1|TRBJ1-3|many
CASSQETGISGNTIYF
TGCGCCAGCAGCCAAGAGACAGGGATTTCTGGAAACACCATATATTTT
>TRBV10-1|-|TRBJ2-3|few
CASSESLTSSTDTQYF
TGCGCCAGCAGTGAGTCGTTAACCAGTAGCACAGATACGCAGTATTTT
>TRBV9|-|TRBJ2-3|-
CASGDFATDTQYF
TGTGCCAGCGGGGACTTTGCCACAGATACGCAGTATTTT
>TRBV12-3/TRBV12-4|-|TRBJ2-7|-
CASSFTSLDSPHEQYF
TGTGCCAGCAGTTTCACAAGCCTGGACAGTCCCCACGAGCAGTACTTC